This note documents a single T cell receptor (beta chain) sequence. The antigen remains undetermined. PCR employed 60 Vbeta and 13 Jbeta primers. Repertoires were generated with immunoSEQ multiplex PCR, while TCRdb's copy carries only in-frame clones and drops some. Of about 160,000 clones listed, 79% are singletons. This sample was included in a study of cytomegalovirus exposure and HLA in healthy donors. Study-level background: Within the Caucasian-associated ancestry cluster were 81% of the 300 to 450 genotyped donors. General study results and limits: As a later analysis showed, a missense DCLRE1C variant was linked to trimming of TCR beta V- and J-genes. One later analysis reportedly identified an Asian-associated ancestry cluster that showed fewer N-insertions than the roughly 620-donor mean.

V lost 8 bases, J lost 8 bases, and 22 bases lay in between. This CDR3 spans 14 amino acids. Germline V gives CDR1 SQVTM, CDR2 ANQGSEA. The receptor was isolated from a man aged 40-55 years in good health and CMV-seronegative. Sequencing used PBMCs. The chain links TRBV29-1 to TRBJ2-1; perhaps TRBD2 as D (7 bases). This chain's CDR3 is CSSLRGQRGYEQFF. DNA of the CDR3: TGCAGCTCCCTGCGGGGGCAGAGAGGGTATGAGCAGTTCTTC.